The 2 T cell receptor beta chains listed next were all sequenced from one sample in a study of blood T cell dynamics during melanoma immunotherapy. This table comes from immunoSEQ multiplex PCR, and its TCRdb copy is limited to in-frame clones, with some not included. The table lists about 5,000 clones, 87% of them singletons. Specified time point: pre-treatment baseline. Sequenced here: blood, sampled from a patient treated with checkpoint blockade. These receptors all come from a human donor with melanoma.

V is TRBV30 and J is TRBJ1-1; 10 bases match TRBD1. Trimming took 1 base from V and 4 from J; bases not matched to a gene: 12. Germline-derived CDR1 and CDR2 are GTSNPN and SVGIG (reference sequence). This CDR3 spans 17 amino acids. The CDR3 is CAWSDRDRGWASTEAFF. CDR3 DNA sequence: TGTGCCTGGAGTGACCGGGACAGGGGTTGGGCGAGCACTGAAGCTTTCTTT. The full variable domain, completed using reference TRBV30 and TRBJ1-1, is SQTIHQWPATLVQPVGSPLSLECTVEGTSNPNLYWYRQAAGRGLQLLFYSVGIGQISSEVPQNLSASRPQDRQFILSSKKLLLSDSGFYLCAWSDRDRGWASTEAFFGQGTRLTVV.

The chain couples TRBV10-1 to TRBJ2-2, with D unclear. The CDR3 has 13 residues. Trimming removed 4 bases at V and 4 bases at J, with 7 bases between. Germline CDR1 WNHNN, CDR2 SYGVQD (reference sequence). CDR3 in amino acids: CASSVQITGELFF. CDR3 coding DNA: TGCGCCAGCAGTGTTCAGATCACCGGGGAGCTGTTTTTT.